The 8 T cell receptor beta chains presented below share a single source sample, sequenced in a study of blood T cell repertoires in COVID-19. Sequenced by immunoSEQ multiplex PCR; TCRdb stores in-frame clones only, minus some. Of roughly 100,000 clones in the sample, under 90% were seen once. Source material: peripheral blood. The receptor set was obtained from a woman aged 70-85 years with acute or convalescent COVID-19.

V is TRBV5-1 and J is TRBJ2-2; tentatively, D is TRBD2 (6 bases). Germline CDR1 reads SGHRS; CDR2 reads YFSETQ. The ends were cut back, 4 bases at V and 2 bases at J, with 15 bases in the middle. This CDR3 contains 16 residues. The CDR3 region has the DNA TGCGCCAGCAGCCCGGGAGCTACACGAAACACCGGGGAGCTGTTTTTT. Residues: CASSPGATRNTGELFF.

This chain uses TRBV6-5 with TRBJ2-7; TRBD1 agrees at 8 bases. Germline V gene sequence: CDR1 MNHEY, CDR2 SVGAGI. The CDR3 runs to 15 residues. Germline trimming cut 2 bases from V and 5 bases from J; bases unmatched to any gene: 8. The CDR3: CASSYRGQGIHEQYF. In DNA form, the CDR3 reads TGTGCCAGCAGTTACCGCGGACAGGGTATCCACGAGCAGTACTTC.

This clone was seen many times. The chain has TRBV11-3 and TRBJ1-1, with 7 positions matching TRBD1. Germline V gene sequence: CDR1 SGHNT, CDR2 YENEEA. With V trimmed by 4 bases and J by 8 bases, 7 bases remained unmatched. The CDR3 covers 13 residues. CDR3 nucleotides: TGTGCCAGCAGCTCGATGACAGGGCAGGAAGCTTTCTTT. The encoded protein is CASSSMTGQEAFF. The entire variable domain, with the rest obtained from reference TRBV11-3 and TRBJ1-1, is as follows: EAGVVQSPRYKIIEKKQPVAFWCNPISGHNTLYWYLQNLGQGPELLIRYENEEAVDDSQLPKDRFSAERLKGVDSTLKIQPAELGDSAVYLCASSSMTGQEAFFGQGTRLTVV.

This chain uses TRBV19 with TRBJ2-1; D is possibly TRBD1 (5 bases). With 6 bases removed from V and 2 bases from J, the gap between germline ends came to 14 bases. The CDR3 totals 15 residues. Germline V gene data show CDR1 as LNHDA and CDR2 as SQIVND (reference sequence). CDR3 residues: CASRTTGPAYNEQFF. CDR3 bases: TGTGCCAGTAGGACAACAGGACCCGCCTACAATGAGCAGTTCTTC.

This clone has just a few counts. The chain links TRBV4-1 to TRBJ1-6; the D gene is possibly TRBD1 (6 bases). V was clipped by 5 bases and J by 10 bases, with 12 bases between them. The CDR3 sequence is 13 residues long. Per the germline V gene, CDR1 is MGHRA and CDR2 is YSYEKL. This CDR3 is CASSTGLGSPLHF. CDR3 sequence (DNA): TGCGCCAGCAGCACAGGGTTGGGGTCACCCCTCCACTTT.

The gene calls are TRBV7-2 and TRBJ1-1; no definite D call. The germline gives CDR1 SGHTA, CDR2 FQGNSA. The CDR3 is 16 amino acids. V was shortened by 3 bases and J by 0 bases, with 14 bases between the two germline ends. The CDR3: CASSFTQVLMNTEAFF. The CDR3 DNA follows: TGTGCCAGCAGCTTTACCCAGGTGCTTATGAACACTGAAGCTTTCTTT.

The CDR3 nucleotides read TGTGCCAGTAGTATCCCGGAACAGGTTCCTAACTATGGCTACACCTTC. The encoded protein is CASSIPEQVPNYGYTF. The rearrangement joins TRBV19 to TRBJ1-2; D may be TRBD1 (5 bases). The V gene's germline CDR1 is LNHDA and CDR2 SQIVND (reference sequence). The length of the CDR3 is 16 residues. V was cut by 3 bases and J by 0 bases, with 14 bases left in between.

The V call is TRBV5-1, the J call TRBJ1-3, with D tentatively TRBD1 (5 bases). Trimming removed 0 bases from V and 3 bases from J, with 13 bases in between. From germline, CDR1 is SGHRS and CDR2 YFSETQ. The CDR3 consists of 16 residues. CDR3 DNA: TGCGCCAGCAGCTTGGGAGTTTCGGGGGATGGAAACACCATATATTTT. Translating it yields CASSLGVSGDGNTIYF.